The entry below describes one TCR beta chain. The V end was cut by 2 bases, the J end by 4 bases, with 15 bases between. This CDR3 contains 17 residues. Germline V CDR1 and CDR2: MGHDK, SYGVNS. Per the original methods: Reference gene primer amplification gave estimated nucleated cell counts. Data came from immunoSEQ multiplex PCR; TCRdb stores just in-frame clones and leaves some out. V and J calls and clone size are copied from that table; D and trimming were computed from the DNA. The sample has 240,000 or so clones, around 84% seen once; the top ten hold over 6%. These data belong to a study of blood T cell repertoires in COVID-19. Study information: Acute-phase and convalescent COVID-19 samples originated in the United States, Italy and Spain. From T cells, B-cell-depleted T cells, or PBMCs came the material, which was cDNA or gDNA.

The origin of this receptor is a woman aged 70-85 years with active or convalescent COVID-19. Material for sequencing was peripheral blood. The rearrangement uses TRBV25-1 and TRBJ1-6, with a tentative D call TRBD1 (6 bases). The CDR3 region is CASSETVGGAYNSPLHF. The CDR3 DNA follows: TGTGCCAGCAGTGAAACAGTAGGGGGGGCGTATAATTCACCCCTCCACTTT.